The 26 T cell receptor beta chains listed next were all sequenced from one sample in a study of T-cell reconstitution after alpha-beta-depleted transplantation in children. The TCRbeta library was prepared with unique molecular identifiers. TCRdb called the PCR reads again in MiXCR, with one record for every CDR3 protein. Of approximately 490,000 distinct CDR3 sequences in the sample, about 10% were seen once. This specimen consisted of PBMCs, obtained before TCRalphabeta/CD19-depleted stem cell transplant. These receptor sequences come from a child aged 2 to 15 with inherited bone marrow failure, due to receive a stem cell transplant.

Points on this clonotype: This may come from a read error, since a much larger clone is one base off. The V gene is TRBV7-2, the J gene TRBJ1-5; D call uncertain. The germline gives CDR1 SGHTA, CDR2 FQGNSA. The CDR3 loop spans 15 amino acids. V dropped 3 bases and J dropped 4 bases, with 13 bases sitting between them. CDR3 loop: CASSLEPRMNQPQHF. DNA of the CDR3: TGTGCCAGCAGCTTGGAGCCGCGCATGAATCAGCCCCAGCATTTT.

This clonotype was seen repeatedly, ten times or more. V gene TRBV29-1 combines with J gene TRBJ2-7; 7 bases match TRBD1. The J segment lost 5 bases and the V segment lost 5 bases, leaving 6 bases of the junction unmatched. The germline V gene has CDR1 SQVTM and CDR2 ANQGSEA. CDR3 length: 12 amino acids. The CDR3 is CSVISQGDEQYF. The CDR3 DNA reads as TGCAGCGTTATTTCCCAGGGGGACGAGCAGTACTTC.

Concerning this clonotype: A much larger clone lies a single base off, so this may be a read error. The gene calls are TRBV20-1 and TRBJ2-1, with a tentative D call TRBD2 (6 bases). V was pared by 3 bases and J by 9 bases, with 12 bases between. Germline lookup yields CDR1 DFQATT and CDR2 SNEGSKA (reference sequence). This CDR3 contains 12 residues. CDR3 sequence (DNA): TGCAGTGCTAGGTTCCTGGGGGGTGAGCAGTTCTTC. Translated: CSARFLGGEQFF.

This clonotype came up a few times. The chain employs TRBV29-1 and TRBJ2-7; no reliable D call. Trimming stripped 4 bases from V and 0 bases from J, with 13 bases between. Germline-derived CDR1 and CDR2 are SQVTM and ANQGSEA. The CDR3 has 14 residues. CDR3 DNA: TGCAGCGTTGGCGAGACTCTATTCTCCTACGAGCAGTACTTC. Translated, it gives CSVGETLFSYEQYF.

This clonotype was counted a few times. The rearrangement joins TRBV27 to TRBJ2-1; 9 bases map to TRBD2. The CDR3 is 16 amino acids. Germline V gives CDR1 MNHEY, CDR2 SMNVEV (reference sequence). With V trimmed by 3 bases and J by 2 bases, 5 bases remained unmatched. The CDR3 is CASSFTAGGPYNEQFF. CDR3 coding DNA: TGTGCCAGCAGTTTCACGGCGGGAGGGCCCTACAATGAGCAGTTCTTC.

This clonotype was seen repeatedly, ten times or more. This CDR3 is CSVRGSYNSPLHF. The CDR3 nucleotides read TGCAGCGTCCGGGGCTCCTATAATTCACCCCTCCACTTT. This chain uses TRBV29-1 with TRBJ1-6; D unresolved. The germline V gene encodes CDR1 SQVTM and CDR2 ANQGSEA. The CDR3 is 13 amino acids. V shed 6 bases and J shed 0 bases, with 6 bases lying between them.

This clonotype occurred many times. The chain has TRBV24-1 and TRBJ2-5; 9 nucleotides agree with TRBD1. J was trimmed by 3 bases and V by 4 bases; bases with no gene match: 2. CDR1 and CDR2 from the germline V gene are KGHDR and SFDVKD. This CDR3 spans 14 amino acids. This chain's CDR3 is CATSDRTGEETQYF. CDR3 DNA sequence: TGTGCCACCAGTGACAGGACAGGGGAAGAGACCCAGTACTTC.

This clonotype has at least ten counts. The rearrangement links TRBV6-5 to TRBJ2-1, with TRBD1 as a possible D gene (5 bases). This CDR3 has 17 residues. Germline V lookup: CDR1 MNHEY, CDR2 SVGAGI. Trimming took off 3 bases at V and 0 bases at J, with 15 bases between the two ends. CDR3 nucleotide sequence: TGTGCCAGCAGTTATAGGGCCGACAGTAGCTCCTACAATGAGCAGTTCTTC. This codes for CASSYRADSSSYNEQFF.

This clonotype was picked up many times. This chain joins TRBV29-1 and TRBJ2-1; D possibly corresponds to TRBD1 (6 bases). The CDR3 loop spans 15 amino acids. CDR1 is SQVTM, CDR2 ANQGSEA, per germline. The V and J ends lost 6 bases and 4 bases respectively, with 19 bases between them. CDR3 region: CSVHRVRDIYNEQFF. CDR3 nucleotide sequence: TGCAGCGTGCACAGGGTTCGGGACATTTACAATGAGCAGTTCTTC.

This clonotype was counted once. The rearrangement uses TRBV10-1 and TRBJ1-5; D is perhaps TRBD1 (5 bases). V shed 2 bases and J shed 9 bases, with 11 bases lying between them. This CDR3 contains 13 residues. Germline V gene sequence: CDR1 WNHNN, CDR2 SYGVQD (reference sequence). In DNA form, the CDR3 reads TGCGCCAGCAGTGAGGGGCAGGGCCGGCCCCAGCATTTT. Its protein product is CASSEGQGRPQHF.

This clonotype showed up just a few times. The rearrangement uses TRBV7-8 and TRBJ2-7; D tentatively reads TRBD1 or TRBD2 (5 bases each). In germline, CDR1 is SGHVS, CDR2 FQNEAQ. This CDR3 comprises 15 residues. Deletions cut 3 bases from V and 3 bases from J, with 15 bases between. CDR3 DNA sequence: TGTGCCAGCAGCTTCTCCCGGGACGGGGACTACGAGCAGTACTTC. It translates to CASSFSRDGDYEQYF.

In its sample, this clonotype was seen many times. CDR3 amino acids: CASSEYDGGQQFF. CDR3 DNA sequence: TGTGCCAGCAGTGAATATGACGGGGGCCAGCAGTTCTTC. This chain uses TRBV25-1 with TRBJ2-1, with D possibly being TRBD1 or TRBD2 (6 bases each). Per germline, CDR1 MGHDK and CDR2 SYGVNS. The CDR3 consists of 13 residues. V was clipped by 0 bases and J by 11 bases, with 11 bases between them.

This clonotype was observed many times. The chain links TRBV24-1 to TRBJ2-3; 7 nucleotides match TRBD2. The CDR3 runs 13 residues. J gave up 2 bases and V 7 bases, and 2 bases lay outside the gene matches. Germline CDR1 and CDR2: KGHDR and SFDVKD. The chain's CDR3 is CATRREITDTQYF. In DNA form, the CDR3 reads TGTGCCACCAGGCGGGAGATCACAGATACGCAGTATTTT.

In its sample, this clonotype was seen many times. V is TRBV6-5 and J is TRBJ2-7; 10 bases map to TRBD1. V shed 4 bases, J shed 0 bases, and the junction held 6 bases outside the gene matches. The CDR3 is made up of 16 amino acids. Looked up from germline, CDR1 is MNHEY and CDR2 is SVGAGI. The CDR3 DNA follows: TGTGCCAGCAGTTCCGACAGGGGGCTCCCCTCCTACGAGCAGTACTTC. Translating it yields CASSSDRGLPSYEQYF.

This clonotype was recorded at least ten times. CDR3: CASSPRTGGNSPLHF. Here the CDR3 DNA reads TGTGCCAGCAGTCCCAGGACAGGGGGGAATTCACCCCTCCACTTT. This chain uses TRBV12-3 or TRBV12-4 with TRBJ1-6; 10 bases match TRBD1. This CDR3 comprises 15 residues. The V gene end was trimmed by 5 bases and the J gene end by 7 bases; junction bases not matched to a gene: 5.

This clonotype was recorded at least ten times. V gene TRBV24-1 combines with J gene TRBJ2-1, with 15 bases matching TRBD2. Germline V gene data show CDR1 as KGHDR and CDR2 as SFDVKD. The CDR3 extends over 19 amino acids. V was pared by 3 bases and J by 2 bases, with 7 bases of the junction left unmatched. CDR3 region: CATSDPGLAGGPTYNEQFF. In DNA, the CDR3 is TGTGCCACCAGTGATCCTGGACTAGCGGGAGGGCCGACCTACAATGAGCAGTTCTTC.

This clonotype was seen many times. This chain joins TRBV20-1 and TRBJ2-5, with D hard to call. The CDR3 contains 13 residues. The germline gives CDR1 DFQATT, CDR2 SNEGSKA (reference sequence). V was cut by 6 bases and J by 0 bases, with 11 bases left in between. The chain's CDR3 is CSAPPGHQETQYF. CDR3 in DNA: TGCAGTGCCCCCCCCGGACACCAAGAGACCCAGTACTTC.

This clonotype was counted only a few times. The CDR3 here is CASSSRWVPGVPNTGELFF. CDR3 DNA sequence: TGTGCCAGCAGCTCCCGGTGGGTTCCGGGGGTCCCGAACACCGGGGAGCTGTTTTTT. This chain joins TRBV5-6 and TRBJ2-2; D is perhaps TRBD2 (6 bases). Trimming left V 3 bases short and J 0 bases short, with 21 bases between. This CDR3 spans 19 amino acids. Germline CDR1 is SGHDT and CDR2 is YYEEEE.

This clonotype was counted many times. The chain recombines TRBV12-3 or TRBV12-4 with TRBJ2-7, with a possible D match to TRBD1 (6 bases). The CDR3 is 14 residues long. V shed 3 bases and J shed 1 base, with 10 bases lying between them. The CDR3 nucleotides are TGTGCCAGCAGTTTGTACAGGGAGTCCTACGAGCAGTACTTC. Its translation is CASSLYRESYEQYF.

This clonotype was seen at least ten times. The chain links TRBV7-9 to TRBJ1-1; D might be TRBD1 (6 bases). V was trimmed by 5 bases and J by 4 bases, leaving 8 bases between them. The CDR3 is made up of 12 amino acids. Germline-derived CDR1 and CDR2 are SEHNR and FQNEAQ (reference sequence). The CDR3 bases are TGTGCCAGCAGCAACAGGGTCACTGAAGCTTTCTTT. Translating gives CASSNRVTEAFF.

This clonotype was observed many times. The chain combines TRBV7-2 with TRBJ1-5, with D hard to call. The V end was cut by 1 base, the J end by 3 bases, with 10 bases between. This CDR3 contains 15 residues. Germline assignment: CDR1 SGHTA and CDR2 FQGNSA. CDR3 sequence: CASSLVVNLNQPQHF. CDR3 bases: TGTGCCAGCAGCTTAGTTGTTAACCTCAATCAGCCCCAGCATTTT.

In this sample, this clonotype turned up many times. This chain connects TRBV7-2 to TRBJ1-2; 10 positions match TRBD1. Germline CDR1 is SGHTA and CDR2 is FQGNSA. CDR3 length: 14 residues. J was trimmed by 4 bases and V by 5 bases; bases with no gene match: 4. The CDR3 loop is CASSPGQGRYGYTF. The CDR3 DNA follows: TGTGCCAGCAGCCCGGGACAGGGGCGCTATGGCTACACCTTC. Drawing the rest from reference TRBV7-2 and TRBJ1-2, the complete variable domain is GAGVSQSPSNKVTEKGKDVELRCDPISGHTALYWYRQSLGQGLEFLIYFQGNSAPDKSGLPSDRFSAERTGGSVSTLTIQRTQQEDSAVYLCASSPGQGRYGYTFGSGTRLTVV.

At least ten counts were recorded for this clonotype. J is TRBJ2-4 and V is TRBV29-1; unclear D gene. The V end lost 2 bases, the J end lost 0 bases, and 11 bases lay between the germline ends. Germline-derived CDR1 and CDR2 are SQVTM and ANQGSEA. The CDR3 loop spans 15 amino acids. CDR3 nucleotide sequence: TGCAGCGTTGAATTACGACGGCTAGCCAAAAACATTCAGTACTTC. As protein: CSVELRRLAKNIQYF.

In this sample, this clonotype turned up a few times. This chain links TRBV6-1 with TRBJ2-7; tentative D call: TRBD1 (5 bases). The CDR3 covers 14 residues. Germline V gene sequence: CDR1 MNHNS, CDR2 SASEGT. Trimming removed 6 bases from V and 2 bases from J, with 14 bases in between. CDR3 in amino acids: CASSRLTGAYEQYF. The CDR3 bases are TGTGCCAGCAGCCGACTTACAGGTGCCTACGAGCAGTACTTC.

This chain connects TRBV4-2 to TRBJ2-3; 8 bases line up with TRBD2. This CDR3 region has 16 residues. Germline V gene lookup returns CDR1 LGHNA and CDR2 YNFKEQ. V lost 0 bases, J lost 6 bases, and 8 bases stayed unmatched. In DNA form, the CDR3 reads TGTGCCAGCAGCCAAGAGTCGGCGGGAGGAGCGGATACGCAGTATTTT. It encodes CASSQESAGGADTQYF.

This clonotype was counted many times. The rearrangement uses TRBV5-4 and TRBJ2-7, with D perhaps being TRBD1 or TRBD2 (5 bases each). From germline, CDR1 is SGHNT and CDR2 YYREEE (reference sequence). V shed 0 bases and J shed 3 bases, with 13 bases lying between them. This CDR3 is 15 amino acids long. CDR3 loop: CASSLVGQGVYEQYF. In nucleotides, the CDR3 is TGTGCCAGCAGCTTGGTAGGGCAGGGAGTCTACGAGCAGTACTTC.